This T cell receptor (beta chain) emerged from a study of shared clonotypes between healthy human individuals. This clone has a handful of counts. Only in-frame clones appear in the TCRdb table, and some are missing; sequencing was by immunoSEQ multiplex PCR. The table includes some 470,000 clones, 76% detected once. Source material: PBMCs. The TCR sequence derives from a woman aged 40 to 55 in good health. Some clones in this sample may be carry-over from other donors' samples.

The CDR3 DNA sequence: TGTGCCAGCAGCCAGACAGGGCCCACCGGGGAGCTGTTTTTT. Translation: CASSQTGPTGELFF. The chain couples TRBV14 to TRBJ2-2; 7 bases match TRBD1. The CDR3 is 14 amino acids. Germline V CDR1 and CDR2: SGHDN, FVKESK. V lost 3 bases and J lost 4; bases outside the gene matches: 2.